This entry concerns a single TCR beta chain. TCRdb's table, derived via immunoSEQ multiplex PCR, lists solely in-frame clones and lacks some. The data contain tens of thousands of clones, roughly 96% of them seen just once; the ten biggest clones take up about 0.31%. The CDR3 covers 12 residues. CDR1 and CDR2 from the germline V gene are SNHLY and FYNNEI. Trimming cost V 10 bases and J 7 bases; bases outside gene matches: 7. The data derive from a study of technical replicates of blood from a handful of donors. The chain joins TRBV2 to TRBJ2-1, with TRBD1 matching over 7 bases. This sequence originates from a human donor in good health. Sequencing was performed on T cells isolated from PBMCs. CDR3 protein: CAIRDRVNEQFF. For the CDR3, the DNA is TGTGCCATCCGTGACAGGGTGAATGAGCAGTTCTTC.